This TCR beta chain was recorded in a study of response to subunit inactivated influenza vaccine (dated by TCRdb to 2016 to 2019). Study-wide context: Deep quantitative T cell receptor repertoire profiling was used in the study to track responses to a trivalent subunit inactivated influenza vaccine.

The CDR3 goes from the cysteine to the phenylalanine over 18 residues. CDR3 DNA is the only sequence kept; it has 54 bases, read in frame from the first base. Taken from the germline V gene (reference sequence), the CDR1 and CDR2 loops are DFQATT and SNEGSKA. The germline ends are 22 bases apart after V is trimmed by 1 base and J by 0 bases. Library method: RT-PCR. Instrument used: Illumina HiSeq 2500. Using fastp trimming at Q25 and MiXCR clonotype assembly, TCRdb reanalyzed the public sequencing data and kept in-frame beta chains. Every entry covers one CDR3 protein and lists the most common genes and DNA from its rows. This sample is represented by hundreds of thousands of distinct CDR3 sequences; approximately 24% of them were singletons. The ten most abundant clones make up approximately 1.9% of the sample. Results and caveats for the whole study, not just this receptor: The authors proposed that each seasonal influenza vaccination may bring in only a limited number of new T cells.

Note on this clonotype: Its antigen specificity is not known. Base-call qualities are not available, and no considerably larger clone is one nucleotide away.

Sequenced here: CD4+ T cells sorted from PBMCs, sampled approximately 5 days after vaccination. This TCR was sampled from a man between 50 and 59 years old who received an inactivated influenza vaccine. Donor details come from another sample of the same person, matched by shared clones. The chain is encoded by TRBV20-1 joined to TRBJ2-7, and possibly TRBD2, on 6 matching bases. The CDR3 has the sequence CSARGTGASHPSSYEQYF. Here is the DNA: TGCAGTGCTAGAGGAACGGGAGCGTCCCACCCTAGCTCCTACGAGCAGTACTTC.